This TCR beta chain derives from a study of shared clonotypes between healthy human individuals. Whole-study context: A donor's plate count was three for CD4 naive and three for CD4 memory; CD8 naive had two and CD8 memory one.

Authors' processing steps: ImmunoSEQ only sent back junction sequences with no quality scores, so filtering was done differently. Clones were sequenced by immunoSEQ multiplex PCR, and TCRdb holds only the in-frame ones, with some missing. Clonal size and the V and J genes are those of that table, whereas D and trimming came from the DNA. The repertoire consists of about 700,000 clones, with over 65% occurring once and the leading ten covering under 2%. The V and J ends lost 3 bases and 2 bases respectively, with 11 bases between them. CDR3 length equals 14 residues. Germline CDR1 SNHLY, CDR2 FYNNEI. The V call is TRBV2, the J call TRBJ2-7; D possibly matches TRBD1 or TRBD2 (6 bases each). Material: memory CD4+ T cells sorted from blood. Subset defined: CD45RA-negative fraction. The clonotype comes from a woman aged 25-40 years in good health. DNA of the CDR3: TGTGCCAGCAGTGACGGGGGCGCAGCCTACGAGCAGTACTTC. Amino acids: CASSDGGAAYEQYF.